One sample yielded the 22 T cell receptor beta chains listed below, sequenced in a study of read filtering for tumor transcriptome and immune sequencing. The library was built from about 370 ng RNA with molecular barcoded adaptors for alpha/delta and beta/gamma chains. TCRdb itself ran the reads through MiXCR, one entry per CDR3 protein. In the table there are under 80,000 distinct CDR3 sequences, roughly a fifth of which are singletons. Input material: a population of CD138-negative cells sorted from bone marrow. These receptors originate from a donor at least 40 years old with multiple myeloma.

CDR3: CSVEAPATDTQYF. The CDR3 coding sequence is TGCAGCGTTGAAGCCCCAGCCACAGATACGCAGTATTTT. The chain links TRBV29-1 to TRBJ2-3; D ambiguous. The CDR3 covers 13 residues. The V end lost 1 base, the J end lost 2 bases, and 7 bases lay between the germline ends. Germline loops: CDR1 SQVTM, CDR2 ANQGSEA.

DNA of the CDR3: TGTGCCAGCAGCTTAATGAGCGGGGGGCCAGAAGAGACCCAGTACTTC. Amino acids: CASSLMSGGPEETQYF. The chain uses TRBV11-3 and TRBJ2-5; TRBD2 aligns across 9 bases. The germline gives CDR1 SGHNT, CDR2 YENEEA. The ends lost 2 bases at V and 3 bases at J; junction bases unmatched: 7. The CDR3 length is 16 residues.

In its sample, this clonotype was seen many times. J is TRBJ2-1 and V is TRBV7-3; TRBD2 matches 10 bases. Germline values: CDR1 SGHTA, CDR2 FQGTGA. This CDR3 has 15 residues. V gave up 4 bases and J gave up 7 bases; unmatched junction bases: 7. As DNA, the CDR3 is TGTGCCAGCAGCTCCCAAGGGACTAGCGTTAATGAGCAGTTCTTC. Amino acid sequence: CASSSQGTSVNEQFF.

This clonotype was seen many times. The chain recombines TRBV6-2 or TRBV6-3 with TRBJ2-3; D not certain. Deletions cut 4 bases from V and 4 bases from J, with 12 bases between. Germline V gene sequence: CDR1 MNHEY, CDR2 SVGEGT. This CDR3 is 14 amino acids long. As DNA, the CDR3 is TGTGCCAGCAGTTTCTATTCGGCCGCAGATACGCAGTATTTT. This encodes CASSFYSAADTQYF.

This chain's CDR3 is CSVTGTSGANVLTF. The CDR3 DNA is TGCAGCGTAACAGGGACCTCTGGGGCCAACGTCCTGACTTTC. The genes are TRBV29-1 and TRBJ2-6, with D maybe TRBD1 (6 bases). The CDR3 extends over 14 amino acids. V gave up 6 bases and J gave up 0 bases, with 9 bases separating them. Looked up from germline, CDR1 is SQVTM and CDR2 is ANQGSEA.

Worth noting for this clonotype: A read error may explain this, as a much larger clone is one base away. The gene calls are TRBV10-3 and TRBJ2-3; D may be TRBD1 (6 bases). The CDR3 consists of 14 residues. Germline CDR1 reads ENHRY; CDR2 reads SYGVKD. The CDR3 loop is CVIREQGVGDTQYF. The CDR3 DNA reads as TGTGTCATCAGGGAACAGGGCGTCGGAGATACGCAGTATTTT.

The table lists this clonotype with many counts. CDR3 coding DNA: TGTGCCAGCAGCGTAGCCCAGAGGAGCACCGGGGAGCTGTTTTTT. This sequence encodes CASSVAQRSTGELFF. The chain couples TRBV9 to TRBJ2-2; D remains unclear. The CDR3 is 15 amino acids. Between the trimmed V and J ends, which lost 0 bases and 4 bases, there was a span of 10 bases. CDR1 SGDLS and CDR2 YYNGEE come from the germline V gene.

There are many counts of this clonotype. Given a much more abundant clone one base away, this may be a read error. This chain links TRBV11-2 with TRBJ2-1, with D perhaps given as TRBD1 or TRBD2 (5 bases each). The CDR3 consists of 13 residues. V was trimmed by 4 bases and J by 12 bases, leaving 16 bases between them. In germline, CDR1 is SGHAT, CDR2 FQNNGV. This CDR3 reads CASSSGPLLGQFF. Written as DNA, the CDR3 is TGTGCCAGCAGCTCGGGACCACTGTTGGGGCAGTTCTTC.

Notes on this clonotype: A much larger clone differs from this one at a single base, so this may be a read error. This chain connects TRBV20-1 to TRBJ1-3; D uncertain. The V gene's germline CDR1 is DFQATT and CDR2 SNEGSKA (reference sequence). V shed 2 bases and J shed 2 bases, with 10 bases lying between them. This CDR3 contains 14 residues. CDR3 coding DNA: TGCAGTGCTAGATGGGCGGAAGCTGGAAACACCATATATTTT. Translating gives CSARWAEAGNTIYF.

This clonotype was recorded at least ten times. The CDR3 DNA sequence: TGTGCCAGCAGCCAAGATCGCTCCATGGGTGAGCAGTTCTTC. Translating gives CASSQDRSMGEQFF. This chain links TRBV3-1 with TRBJ2-1; D call uncertain. Looked up from germline, CDR1 is LGHDT and CDR2 is YNNKEL (reference sequence). The V and J ends lost 0 bases and 9 bases respectively, with 12 bases between them. The CDR3 is 14 amino acids.

This clonotype came up many times. The chain employs TRBV20-1 and TRBJ2-5; D may be TRBD2 (6 bases). V was shortened by 6 bases and J by 5 bases, with 13 bases between the two germline ends. The CDR3 runs 12 residues. CDR1 is DFQATT, CDR2 SNEGSKA, per germline (reference sequence). CDR3 region: CSADTGGETQYF. The CDR3 DNA is TGCAGTGCCGATACTGGGGGGGAGACCCAGTACTTC.

There are many counts of this clonotype. The chain has TRBV6-1 and TRBJ2-2; a possible D gene is TRBD1 (6 bases). Germline V CDR1 and CDR2: MNHNS, SASEGT. This CDR3 has 14 amino acids. Trimming pared 5 bases from V and 4 bases from J, leaving 11 bases between. The CDR3 spells CASSSTGTTGELFF. DNA for the CDR3: TGTGCCAGCAGTTCTACAGGGACCACCGGGGAGCTGTTTTTT.

In its sample, this clonotype was seen many times. The CDR3 sequence is CASSKPKRGIEQYF. DNA for the CDR3: TGTGCCAGCAGCAAACCCAAGCGTGGGATCGAGCAGTACTTC. The rearrangement uses TRBV21-1 and TRBJ2-7. TRBV21-1 is a pseudogene segment. The CDR3 totals 14 residues.

This clonotype appeared a few times. This sequence may be a read error, since a much larger clone differs from it by one base. V and J are TRBV20-1 and TRBJ2-1; D unclear. The germline V and J ends were trimmed by 1 base and 6 bases, with 19 bases remaining between them. Germline V gives CDR1 DFQATT, CDR2 SNEGSKA (reference sequence). The CDR3 runs 16 residues. CDR3 bases: TGCAGTGCTAGAGCCCTAAGGCAGAGTATCCCCAATGAGCAGTTCTTC. Its translation is CSARALRQSIPNEQFF.

Many counts were recorded for this clonotype. The chain recombines TRBV6-2 or TRBV6-3 with TRBJ2-1, with 13 positions matching TRBD2. Per germline, CDR1 MNHEY and CDR2 SVGEGT. The CDR3 length is 15 residues. Losses at the gene ends were 5 bases for V and 6 bases for J; bases not matched to a gene: 4. CDR3 nucleotide sequence: TGTGCCAGCAGTCAACTAGCGGGAGGGCTCAATGAGCAGTTCTTC. Residues: CASSQLAGGLNEQFF.

This clonotype was seen ten or more times. This chain connects TRBV11-2 to TRBJ2-1, with 10 bases aligning to TRBD2. The CDR3 runs to 12 residues. V was clipped by 5 bases and J by 12 bases; unmatched bases: 4. Germline V gives CDR1 SGHAT, CDR2 FQNNGV. The CDR3 DNA reads TGTGCCAGCAGCCTTCTAGCGGGAGTGCAGTTCTTC. This codes for CASSLLAGVQFF.

On this clonotype itself: This is likely an artifact of a read error, given a far larger clone one base away. The J gene is TRBJ2-1, the V gene TRBV7-9; 8 nucleotides align to TRBD2. CDR1 and CDR2 (germline): SEHNR, FQNEAQ (reference sequence). The CDR3 covers 14 residues. The DNA for the CDR3 is TGTGCCAGCAGCCCCCAGACGGGGGGGAATGAGCAGATCTTC. Amino acid sequence: CASSPQTGGNEQIF.

This clonotype has at least ten counts. The CDR3 here is CASSMITGGGTEAFF. Written as DNA, the CDR3 is TGCGCCAGCAGCATGATCACAGGGGGTGGGACTGAAGCTTTCTTT. This chain connects TRBV5-1 to TRBJ1-1; 8 nucleotides align to TRBD1. J gave up 5 bases and V 4 bases, and 10 bases lay outside the gene matches. CDR3 length: 15 residues. Germline V lookup: CDR1 SGHRS, CDR2 YFSETQ.

This clonotype has ten or more counts. This chain uses TRBV7-3 with TRBJ1-1, with D unresolved. Germline CDR1 and CDR2: SGHTA and FQGTGA. The CDR3 totals 13 residues. The V end lost 5 bases, the J end lost 7 bases, and 14 bases lay between the germline ends. The DNA of the CDR3 is TGTGCCAGCAGCCCCAACCCGGGTTTTGAAGCTTTCTTT. This codes for CASSPNPGFEAFF.

Many counts were recorded for this clonotype. The chain recombines TRBV3-1 with TRBJ2-1, with TRBD2 matching over 11 bases. The germline V gene encodes CDR1 LGHDT and CDR2 YNNKEL (reference sequence). This CDR3 contains 16 residues. The V and J ends lost 5 bases and 2 bases, in that order; junction bases with no gene match: 5. The CDR3 region has the DNA TGTGCCAGCAGCGTTCGGACTAGCGGGCCCTACAATGAGCAGTTCTTC. Protein product: CASSVRTSGPYNEQFF.

Many counts were recorded for this clonotype. CDR3 sequence (DNA): TGCGCCAGCAGCTTGGACCAATGGGGGGGTCGAACTGAAGCTTTCTTT. This translates into CASSLDQWGGRTEAFF. This chain connects TRBV5-1 to TRBJ1-1; TRBD1 might be the D (5 bases). The germline V gene encodes CDR1 SGHRS and CDR2 YFSETQ. The CDR3 has 16 residues. V lost 0 bases, J lost 5 bases, and 17 bases lay in between.

Remarks on this clonotype: This may be a read error: a much more frequent sequence differs by one nucleotide. The chain carries TRBV9 and TRBJ1-2, with D unclear. The CDR3 length is 16 residues. CDR1 and CDR2 from the germline V gene are SGDLS and YYNGEE. CDR3 sequence reads: CAISGRDVYTPNGYTF. The CDR3, as DNA: TGTGCCATCAGCGGACGGGATGTATACACCCCGAATGGCTACACCTTC.